This entry lists 16 T cell receptor beta chains sequenced from one sample in a study of neurological immune-mediated disorders. MiXCR, applied by TCRdb to the 5' RACE reads, yields one record per CDR3 protein. The table records 110,000 or so distinct CDR3 sequences, roughly 3.1% of them present only once. The sequenced sample was PBMCs. These receptors were taken from a woman aged 25 to 45 with multiple sclerosis.

Concerning this clonotype itself: A much larger clone differs by one base, so this may be a read error. The rearrangement joins TRBV7-9 to TRBJ2-3, with D unresolved. Germline V lookup: CDR1 SEHNR, CDR2 FQNEAQ (reference sequence). This CDR3 is 12 amino acids long. DNA for the CDR3: TGTGACAGCACTTTTGGGGCAGATACGCAGTATTTT. It specifies CDSTFGADTQYF.

This clonotype occurred many times. The V and J genes are TRBV7-9 and TRBJ2-5; 13 nucleotides agree with TRBD2. Germline V gene sequence: CDR1 SEHNR, CDR2 FQNEAQ (reference sequence). Germline trimming cut 4 bases from V and 5 bases from J; bases unmatched to any gene: 13. CDR3 length equals 18 residues. CDR3 nucleotide sequence: TGTGCCAGCAGCTCCTCCCGCGCCACTAGCGGGAGGGAGGAGACCCAGTACTTC. Encoded protein: CASSSSRATSGREETQYF.

This clonotype appeared many times. The CDR3, as DNA: TGCAGTGCTAGGGGACAGAGGACCGGGGAGCTGTTTTTT. Its translation is CSARGQRTGELFF. The chain recombines TRBV20-1 with TRBJ2-2; TRBD1 aligns across 7 bases. The CDR3 sequence is 13 residues long. Germline CDR1 and CDR2: DFQATT and SNEGSKA (reference sequence). After removal of 3 bases from V and 5 bases from J, the junction contained 3 bases not matched to a gene.

This clonotype was detected many times. V is TRBV27 and J is TRBJ2-7; no clear D gene. Germline CDR1 and CDR2: MNHEY and SMNVEV (reference sequence). V shed 11 bases and J shed 7 bases, with 21 bases lying between them. The CDR3 consists of 13 residues. The CDR3 region has the DNA TGTGCCGGCTTCATACGGACCGTTGGGGAGCAGTACTTC. Translation: CAGFIRTVGEQYF.

To note about this clonotype: A much larger clone differs from this one at a single base, so this may be a read error. CDR3 DNA: TGTGCCATCAGTGACCTGACAGGGACATTAGAGAACCAGTACTTC. This codes for CAISDLTGTLENQYF. This chain connects TRBV10-3 to TRBJ2-5, with 7 bases identical to TRBD1. Germline loops: CDR1 ENHRY, CDR2 SYGVKD. This CDR3 has 15 amino acids.

This clonotype was counted only a few times. V usage is TRBV7-2 and J usage is TRBJ2-5; possible D gene TRBD2, 6 bases. The CDR3 loop spans 14 amino acids. Per germline, CDR1 SGHTA and CDR2 FQGNSA. Deletions cut 5 bases from V and 3 bases from J, with 13 bases between. CDR3 loop: CASSINPGEETQYF. The DNA for the CDR3 is TGTGCCAGCAGCATCAACCCGGGGGAAGAGACCCAGTACTTC. The full variable domain, in which reference TRBV7-2 and TRBJ2-5 provide the parts outside the CDR3, is GAGVSQSPSNKVTEKGKDVELRCDPISGHTALYWYRQSLGQGLEFLIYFQGNSAPDKSGLPSDRFSAERTGGSVSTLTIQRTQQEDSAVYLCASSINPGEETQYFGPGTRLLVL.

The sample holds many counts of this clonotype. J is TRBJ2-1 and V is TRBV4-3; unclear D gene. The CDR3 has 15 amino acids. The germline gives CDR1 LGHNA, CDR2 YSLEER. Deletions cut 4 bases from V and 0 bases from J, with 10 bases between. The CDR3 reads CASSLDVSSYNEQFF. CDR3 coding DNA: TGCGCCAGCAGCCTGGACGTAAGCTCCTACAATGAGCAGTTCTTC.

The table lists this clonotype with many counts. The chain combines TRBV7-9 with TRBJ1-5; D not certain. V was clipped by 6 bases and J by 0 bases, with 15 bases between them. Per germline, CDR1 SEHNR and CDR2 FQNEAQ (reference sequence). The CDR3 is made up of 16 amino acids. CDR3 in DNA: TGTGCCAGCAGTTTTGGCGACACCCCTAGCAATCAGCCCCAGCATTTT. Translated, it gives CASSFGDTPSNQPQHF.

Notes on this clonotype: A much bigger clone sits one base away, suggesting this may be a read error. The rearrangement links TRBV6-6 to TRBJ1-3, with 7 bases matching TRBD1. The CDR3 is made up of 13 amino acids. Trimming removed 7 bases from V and 4 bases from J; junction bases left unmatched: 4. Germline V lookup: CDR1 MNHNY, CDR2 SVGAGI (reference sequence). CDR3 loop: CASKEGAGNTIYF. The CDR3 bases are TGTGCCAGCAAAGAGGGGGCCGGAAACACCATATATTTT.

This clonotype was recorded many times. J is TRBJ2-7 and V is TRBV12-3 or TRBV12-4, with 12 nucleotides matching TRBD2. The CDR3 loop spans 15 amino acids. Losses at the gene ends were 5 bases for V and 3 bases for J; bases not matched to a gene: 5. The CDR3 bases are TGTGCCAGCAGTCCTCGGACTAGCGGGGTCTACGAGCAGTACTTC. Its protein product is CASSPRTSGVYEQYF.

This clonotype was picked up a small number of times. A much larger clone differs from this one at a single base, so this may be a read error. The chain is built from TRBV5-1 and TRBJ1-1; D not certain. Germline V gene sequence: CDR1 SGHRS, CDR2 YFSETQ. The CDR3 is 13 amino acids. Between the trimmed V and J ends, which lost 4 bases and 1 base, there was a span of 8 bases. In DNA form, the CDR3 reads TGCGCCAGCAGCGATAAGGGGAACACTGAAGCTTTCTTT. Encoded protein: CASSDKGNTEAFF.

This clonotype was detected many times. The rearrangement links TRBV7-8 to TRBJ2-7; 13 positions agree with TRBD2. Germline V gene lookup returns CDR1 SGHVS and CDR2 FQNEAQ. J was trimmed by 3 bases and V by 5 bases; bases with no gene match: 4. The CDR3 length is 15 residues. CDR3 coding DNA: TGTGCCAGCAGCCAGGGACTAGCGGGGTACTACGAGCAGTACTTC. Its protein is CASSQGLAGYYEQYF.

This clonotype was seen many times. The chain couples TRBV7-2 to TRBJ1-2, with D possibly TRBD1 on 5 matching bases. This CDR3 spans 16 amino acids. Between the trimmed V and J ends, which lost 5 bases and 1 base, there was a span of 17 bases. Germline V gives CDR1 SGHTA, CDR2 FQGNSA. The CDR3 bases are TGTGCCAGCAGCAAGACAGACAGAAACTTTAACTATGGCTACACCTTC. This translates into CASSKTDRNFNYGYTF.

This clonotype was detected many times. The chain links TRBV6-6 to TRBJ1-2; maybe TRBD1 (5 bases). Germline lookup yields CDR1 MNHNY and CDR2 SVGAGI (reference sequence). This CDR3 contains 12 residues. V was cut by 7 bases and J by 7 bases, with 13 bases left in between. The CDR3, as DNA: TGTGCCAGCACCCAAGGGGCAGTTGGCTACACCTTC. Its translation: CASTQGAVGYTF.

This clonotype has ten or more counts. The V gene is TRBV7-8, the J gene TRBJ2-3; D is ambiguous. The germline V and J ends were trimmed by 3 bases and 1 base, with 11 bases remaining between them. Germline CDR1 and CDR2: SGHVS and FQNEAQ. This CDR3 contains 15 residues. The CDR3 loop is CASSFLSSGTDTQYF. Here the CDR3 DNA reads TGTGCCAGCAGCTTTCTCTCATCGGGCACAGATACGCAGTATTTT.

This clonotype showed up many times. This chain connects TRBV9 to TRBJ1-2, with 10 bases that match TRBD1. The germline gives CDR1 SGDLS, CDR2 YYNGEE. Losses at the gene ends were 2 bases for V and 7 bases for J; bases not matched to a gene: 5. The CDR3 length is 14 residues. The CDR3 coding sequence is TGTGCCAGCAGCGTTCGGACAGGGGGATCTGGCTACACCTTC. Residues: CASSVRTGGSGYTF.